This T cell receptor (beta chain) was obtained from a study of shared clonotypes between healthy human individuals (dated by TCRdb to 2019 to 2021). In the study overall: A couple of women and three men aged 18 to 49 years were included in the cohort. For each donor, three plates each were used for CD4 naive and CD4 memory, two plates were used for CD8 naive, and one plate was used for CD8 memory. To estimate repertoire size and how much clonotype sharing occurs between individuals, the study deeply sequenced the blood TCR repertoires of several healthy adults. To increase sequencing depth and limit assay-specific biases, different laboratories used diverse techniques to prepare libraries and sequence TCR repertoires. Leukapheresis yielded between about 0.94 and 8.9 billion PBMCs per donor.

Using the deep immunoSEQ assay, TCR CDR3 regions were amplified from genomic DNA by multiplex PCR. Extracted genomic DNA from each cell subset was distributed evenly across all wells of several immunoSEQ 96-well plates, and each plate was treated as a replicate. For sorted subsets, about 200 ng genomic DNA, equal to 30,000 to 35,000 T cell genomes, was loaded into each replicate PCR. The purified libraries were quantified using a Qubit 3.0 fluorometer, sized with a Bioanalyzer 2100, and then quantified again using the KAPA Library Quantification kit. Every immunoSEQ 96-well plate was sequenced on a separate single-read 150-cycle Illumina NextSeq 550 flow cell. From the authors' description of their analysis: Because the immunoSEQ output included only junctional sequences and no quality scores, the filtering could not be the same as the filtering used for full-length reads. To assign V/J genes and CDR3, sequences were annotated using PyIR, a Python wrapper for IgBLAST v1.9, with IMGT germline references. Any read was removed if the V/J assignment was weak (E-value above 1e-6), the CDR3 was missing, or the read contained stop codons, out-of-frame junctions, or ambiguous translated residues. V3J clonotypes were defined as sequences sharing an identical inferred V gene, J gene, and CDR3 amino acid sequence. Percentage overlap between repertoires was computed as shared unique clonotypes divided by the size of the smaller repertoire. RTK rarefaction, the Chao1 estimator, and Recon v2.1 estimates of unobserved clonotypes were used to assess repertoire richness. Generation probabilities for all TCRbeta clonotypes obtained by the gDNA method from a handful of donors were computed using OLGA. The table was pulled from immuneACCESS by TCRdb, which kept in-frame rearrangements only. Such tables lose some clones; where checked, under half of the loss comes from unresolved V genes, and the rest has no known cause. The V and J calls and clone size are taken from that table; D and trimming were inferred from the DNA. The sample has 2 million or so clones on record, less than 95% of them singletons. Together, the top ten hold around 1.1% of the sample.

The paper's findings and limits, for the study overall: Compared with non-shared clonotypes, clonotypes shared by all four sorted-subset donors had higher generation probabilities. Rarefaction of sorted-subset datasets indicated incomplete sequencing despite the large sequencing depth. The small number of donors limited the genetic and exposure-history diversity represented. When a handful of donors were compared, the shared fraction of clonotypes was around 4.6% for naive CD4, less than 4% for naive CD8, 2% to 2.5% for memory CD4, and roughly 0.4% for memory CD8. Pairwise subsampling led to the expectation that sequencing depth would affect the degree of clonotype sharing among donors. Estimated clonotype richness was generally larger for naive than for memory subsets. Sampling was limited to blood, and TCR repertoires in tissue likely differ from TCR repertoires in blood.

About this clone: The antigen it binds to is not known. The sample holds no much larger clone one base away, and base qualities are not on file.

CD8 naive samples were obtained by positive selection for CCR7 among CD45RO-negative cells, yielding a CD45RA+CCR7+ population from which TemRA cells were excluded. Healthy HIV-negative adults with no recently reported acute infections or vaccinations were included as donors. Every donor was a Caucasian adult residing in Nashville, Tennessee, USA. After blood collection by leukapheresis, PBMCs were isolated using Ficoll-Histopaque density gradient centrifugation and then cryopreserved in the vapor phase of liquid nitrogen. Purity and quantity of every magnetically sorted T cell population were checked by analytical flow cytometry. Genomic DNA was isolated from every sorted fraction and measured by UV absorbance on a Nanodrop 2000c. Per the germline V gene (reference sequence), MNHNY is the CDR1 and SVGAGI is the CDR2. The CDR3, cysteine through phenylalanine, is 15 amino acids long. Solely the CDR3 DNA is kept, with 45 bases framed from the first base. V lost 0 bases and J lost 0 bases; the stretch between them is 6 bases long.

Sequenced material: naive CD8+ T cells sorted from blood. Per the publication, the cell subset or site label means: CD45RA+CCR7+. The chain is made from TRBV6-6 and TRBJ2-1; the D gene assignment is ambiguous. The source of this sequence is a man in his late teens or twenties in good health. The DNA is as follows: TGTGCCAGCAGTTACTCACGGGCCTCCTACAATGAGCAGTTCTTC. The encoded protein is CASSYSRASYNEQFF.